This TCR beta chain comes out of a study of identical twins. Points on this clonotype: What it binds is not known.

Regarding the study as a whole: Invariant T cells like MAIT and iNKT could partly confound the zero-insertion analyses.

Via MiXCR, TCRdb re-called the 5' RACE reads, giving one row per CDR3 protein. The profile shows about 530,000 distinct CDR3 sequences, around 15% of them singletons. These data also featured in a second study, about yellow fever vaccine responses in identical twins.

The sequence came from a woman between 18 and 29 years old in good health. Sample: CD4+ T cells sorted from blood.

The CDR3 coding sequence is TGTGCCAGCAGCTCAAGTCGGACAGTTTACGAGCAGTACTTC. Protein product: CASSSSRTVYEQYF. The J gene is TRBJ2-7, the V gene TRBV7-9, with TRBD1 as a possible D gene (6 bases). The ends were cut back, 4 bases at V and 4 bases at J, with 14 bases in the middle. CDR3 size: 14 residues. Germline loops: CDR1 SEHNR, CDR2 FQNEAQ (reference sequence).